Below are 20 T cell receptor beta chains sequenced from a single sample in a study of CD8 T cells in ankylosing spondylitis. Whole-study results and caveats: Blood from ankylosing spondylitis patients appeared to carry a characteristic eight-variant TCR beta motif.

One entry per CDR3 protein, called by TCRdb with MiXCR from the 5' RACE reads. The table has about 400,000 distinct CDR3 sequences, 20% to 25% seen once. Antigens for these TCRs are unknown. The sequenced sample was blood, either unsorted or a sorted T cell fraction (not recorded which). The receptors were sampled from a male donor with ankylosing spondylitis.

This clonotype has more than one count but fewer than ten. The gene calls are TRBV29-1 and TRBJ1-4; weak D call: TRBD1 (6 bases). This CDR3 comprises 14 residues. Germline V gene data show CDR1 as SQVTM and CDR2 as ANQGSEA. The ends were cut back, 4 bases at V and 5 bases at J, with 14 bases in the middle. CDR3 in DNA: TGCAGCGTTGCCCAGGGGTCCTTCAATGAAAAACTGTTTTTT. Its protein is CSVAQGSFNEKLFF.

This clonotype came up a few times. V usage is TRBV6-5 and J usage is TRBJ2-7, with 9 bases fitting TRBD1. Germline V gene data show CDR1 as MNHEY and CDR2 as SVGAGI. The CDR3 has 15 residues. Trimming cost V 3 bases and J 2 bases; bases outside gene matches: 5. This CDR3 reads CASSYGRTGAYEQYF. The CDR3 nucleotides are TGTGCCAGCAGTTATGGGAGGACAGGGGCCTACGAGCAGTACTTC.

The chain couples TRBV25-1 to TRBJ2-5; D perhaps matches TRBD1 (6 bases). The CDR3 loop spans 12 amino acids. Germline V gives CDR1 MGHDK, CDR2 SYGVNS. V was shortened by 3 bases and J by 5 bases, with 7 bases between the two germline ends. In DNA form, the CDR3 reads TGTGCCAGCAGTGACCAGGGGGAGACCCAGTACTTC. It codes for CASSDQGETQYF.

The rearrangement links TRBV28 to TRBJ2-2; weak D call: TRBD1 (8 bases). The V gene's germline CDR1 is MDHEN and CDR2 SYDVKM. The V end was cut by 3 bases, the J end by 4 bases, with 12 bases between. The CDR3 contains 15 residues. As DNA, the CDR3 is TGTGCCAGCAGTTTCGGGGGGACAGGCACCGGGGAGCTGTTTTTT. This encodes CASSFGGTGTGELFF. The whole variable domain, filled in from reference TRBV28 and TRBJ2-2, reads DVKVTQSSRYLVKRTGEKVFLECVQDMDHENMFWYRQDPGLGLRLIYFSYDVKMKEKGDIPEGYSVSREKKERFSLILESASTNQTSMYLCASSFGGTGTGELFFGEGSRLTVL.

V is TRBV25-1 and J is TRBJ2-7, with D tentatively TRBD2 (6 bases). The CDR3 consists of 15 residues. The germline CDR1 and CDR2 sequences are MGHDK and SYGVNS. The V gene lost 3 bases and the J gene lost 3 bases, with 15 bases spanning the gap. In DNA form, the CDR3 reads TGTGCCAGCAGTGACGGCGGGCTCGGGGGCTACGAGCAGTACTTC. Protein: CASSDGGLGGYEQYF.

The V call is TRBV20-1, the J call TRBJ2-2, with D possibly matching TRBD2 (6 bases). CDR3 length equals 12 residues. Deletions cut 5 bases from V and 7 bases from J, with 11 bases between. Germline loops: CDR1 DFQATT, CDR2 SNEGSKA (reference sequence). Written as DNA, the CDR3 is TGCAGTGCTCCGTGGGGGGACGGGGAGCTGTTTTTT. Its translation is CSAPWGDGELFF.

The J gene is TRBJ2-1, the V gene TRBV4-3; 8 bases agree with TRBD2. V gave up 11 bases and J gave up 9 bases; unmatched junction bases: 12. The CDR3 spans 13 residues. CDR1 is LGHNA and CDR2 is YSLEER in the germline V gene. CDR3 bases: TGCGCCCAGGGAGAAGCGGGAGATGGTGAGCAGTTCTTC. Its protein is CAQGEAGDGEQFF.

The J gene is TRBJ2-1, the V gene TRBV5-1, with D uncertain. CDR1 and CDR2 (germline): SGHRS, YFSETQ. Trimming took 4 bases from V and 5 from J, leaving 7 bases between them. This CDR3 is 12 amino acids long. In DNA, the CDR3 is TGCGCCAGCAGCCGTTCGAACAATGAGCAGTTCTTC. Its protein is CASSRSNNEQFF.

This clonotype was observed a few times. V usage is TRBV12-3 or TRBV12-4 and J usage is TRBJ2-7; 7 bases are a match to TRBD2. With V trimmed by 6 bases and J by 0 bases, 8 bases remained unmatched. The CDR3 has 15 residues. Here the CDR3 DNA reads TGTGCCAGCAGCCCTAGCGGCCAGTTCTCCTACGAGCAGTACTTC. This translates into CASSPSGQFSYEQYF.

The rearrangement joins TRBV29-1 to TRBJ1-1; tentatively, D is TRBD1 (5 bases). The germline V gene has CDR1 SQVTM and CDR2 ANQGSEA. This CDR3 contains 11 residues. Trimming took off 1 base at V and 12 bases at J, with 12 bases between the two ends. The CDR3 DNA is TGCAGCGTTGAAGCTGGGGCTCGGCCTTTCTTT. Translation gives CSVEAGARPFF. Variable domain in full (rest from reference TRBV29-1 and TRBJ1-1): SAVISQKPSRDICQRGTSLTIQCQVDSQVTMMFWYRQQPGQSLTLIATANQGSEATYESGFVIDKFPISRPNLTFSTLTVSNMSPEDSSIYLCSVEAGARPFFGQGTRLTVV.

V and J are TRBV25-1 and TRBJ1-6; possible D gene TRBD1, 6 bases. Germline V CDR1 and CDR2: MGHDK, SYGVNS. The length of the CDR3 is 14 residues. Trimming removed 5 bases at V and 6 bases at J, with 11 bases between. This CDR3 is CASSITGRNSPLHF. As DNA, the CDR3 is TGTGCCAGCAGTATCACAGGGCGTAATTCACCCCTCCACTTT.

This chain uses TRBV25-1 with TRBJ2-3, with no clear D. Germline V lookup: CDR1 MGHDK, CDR2 SYGVNS. There are 11 residues in the CDR3. Trimming stripped 6 bases from V and 5 bases from J, with 6 bases between. CDR3 in amino acids: CASRRVDTQYF. CDR3 sequence (DNA): TGTGCCAGCAGAAGAGTAGATACGCAGTATTTT.

This chain's CDR3 is CASSPIGTNTEAFF. CDR3 DNA sequence: TGCGCCAGCAGCCCGATTGGAACCAACACTGAAGCTTTCTTT. The genes are TRBV4-1 and TRBJ1-1, with D unclear. The CDR3 covers 14 residues. Trimming stripped 4 bases from V and 2 bases from J, with 11 bases between. Germline CDR1 and CDR2: MGHRA and YSYEKL.

This clonotype was recorded a few times. The chain carries TRBV7-8 and TRBJ1-1; D perhaps matches TRBD1 (5 bases). Germline V gene lookup returns CDR1 SGHVS and CDR2 FQNEAQ. V lost 2 bases, J lost 1 base, and 8 bases lay in between. This CDR3 spans 14 amino acids. CDR3 amino acids: CASSLIRANTEAFF. CDR3 nucleotides: TGTGCCAGCAGCTTAATCAGGGCGAACACTGAAGCTTTCTTT.

This clonotype has only a few counts. The chain carries TRBV20-1 and TRBJ2-7; 7 bases map to TRBD1. Per the germline V gene, CDR1 is DFQATT and CDR2 is SNEGSKA (reference sequence). V lost 5 bases, J lost 5 bases, and 6 bases stayed unmatched. CDR3 size: 12 residues. In DNA, the CDR3 is TGCAGTGCTTCCCAGACAGGGAACGAGCAGTACTTC. This translates into CSASQTGNEQYF.

The rearrangement links TRBV12-3 or TRBV12-4 to TRBJ2-7, with TRBD1 as a possible D gene (6 bases). CDR3 length equals 15 residues. Trimming removed 5 bases from V and 3 bases from J, with 17 bases in between. CDR3: CASSQTYRVDYEQYF. The CDR3 coding sequence is TGTGCCAGCAGTCAAACGTACAGGGTCGACTACGAGCAGTACTTC.

This clonotype was picked up one time. This sequence joins TRBV20-1 and TRBJ1-5, with D possibly matching TRBD1 (6 bases). The length of the CDR3 is 15 residues. Trimming left V 5 bases short and J 0 bases short, with 14 bases between. CDR1 is DFQATT, CDR2 SNEGSKA, per germline (reference sequence). The CDR3 spells CSAETTGYSNQPQHF. Written as DNA, the CDR3 is TGCAGTGCTGAAACGACAGGATATAGCAATCAGCCCCAGCATTTT.

CDR3 sequence: CASSQDNGDSDTQYF. DNA of the CDR3: TGCGCCAGCAGCCAAGATAATGGGGATTCGGATACGCAGTATTTT. This chain links TRBV4-3 with TRBJ2-3; D call uncertain. The CDR3 is 15 residues long. Germline V lookup: CDR1 LGHNA, CDR2 YSLEER. The ends were cut back, 0 bases at V and 6 bases at J, with 13 bases in the middle.

The sample holds a few counts of this clonotype. This rearrangement joins TRBV10-3 to TRBJ2-2; 8 bases are a match to TRBD1. V lost 10 bases and J lost 2; bases outside the gene matches: 15. CDR1 is ENHRY, CDR2 SYGVKD, per germline. The CDR3 spans 17 residues. CDR3 residues: CATLSRGQDLNTGELFF. The CDR3 region has the DNA TGTGCCACCCTATCGAGGGGACAGGATTTAAACACCGGGGAGCTGTTTTTT.

The CDR3 reads CASSLGTSSEYGEQFF. The DNA for the CDR3 is TGCGCCAGCAGCTTGGGGACTAGCTCGGAATACGGTGAGCAGTTCTTC. The chain has TRBV5-1 and TRBJ2-1; 8 positions match TRBD2. Germline CDR1 and CDR2: SGHRS and YFSETQ. J lost 9 bases, V lost 0 bases, and 11 bases had no gene match. The CDR3 length is 16 residues.